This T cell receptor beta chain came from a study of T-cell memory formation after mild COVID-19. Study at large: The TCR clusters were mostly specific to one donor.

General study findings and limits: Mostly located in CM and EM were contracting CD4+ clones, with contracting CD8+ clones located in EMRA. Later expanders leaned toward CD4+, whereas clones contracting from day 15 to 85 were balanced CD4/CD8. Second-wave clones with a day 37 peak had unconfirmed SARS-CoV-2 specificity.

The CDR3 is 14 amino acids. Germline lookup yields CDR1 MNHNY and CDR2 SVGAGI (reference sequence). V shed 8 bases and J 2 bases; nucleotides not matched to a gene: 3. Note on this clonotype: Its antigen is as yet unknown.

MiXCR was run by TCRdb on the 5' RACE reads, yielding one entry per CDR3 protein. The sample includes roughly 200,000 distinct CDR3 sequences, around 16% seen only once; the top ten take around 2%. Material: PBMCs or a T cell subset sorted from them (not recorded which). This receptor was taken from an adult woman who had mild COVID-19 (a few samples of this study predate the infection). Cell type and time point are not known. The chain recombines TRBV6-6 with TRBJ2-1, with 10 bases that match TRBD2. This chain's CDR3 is CASLSGGPYNEQFF. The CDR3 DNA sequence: TGTGCCAGCCTTAGCGGGGGGCCCTACAATGAGCAGTTCTTC.